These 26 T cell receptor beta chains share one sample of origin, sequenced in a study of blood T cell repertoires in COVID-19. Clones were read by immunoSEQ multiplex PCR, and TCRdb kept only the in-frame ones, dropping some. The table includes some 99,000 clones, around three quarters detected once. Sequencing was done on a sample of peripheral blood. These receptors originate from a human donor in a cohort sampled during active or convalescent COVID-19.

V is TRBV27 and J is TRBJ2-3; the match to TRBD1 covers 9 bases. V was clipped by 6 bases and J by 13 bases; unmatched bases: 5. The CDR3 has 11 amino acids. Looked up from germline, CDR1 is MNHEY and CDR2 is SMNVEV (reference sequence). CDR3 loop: CASSPGDREYF. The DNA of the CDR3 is TGTGCCAGCAGCCCCGGGGACAGGGAGTATTTT.

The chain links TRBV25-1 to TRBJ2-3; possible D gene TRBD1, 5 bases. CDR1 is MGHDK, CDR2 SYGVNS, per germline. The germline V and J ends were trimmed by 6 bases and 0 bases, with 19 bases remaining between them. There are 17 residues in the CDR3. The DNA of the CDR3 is TGTGCCAGCAGCCGGACGCGGCCTGGGGCTAGCACAGATACGCAGTATTTT. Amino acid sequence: CASSRTRPGASTDTQYF.

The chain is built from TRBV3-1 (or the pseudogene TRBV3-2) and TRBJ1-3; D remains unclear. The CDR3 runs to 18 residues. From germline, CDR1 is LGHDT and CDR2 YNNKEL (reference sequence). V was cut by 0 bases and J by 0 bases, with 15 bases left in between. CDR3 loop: CASSQDPLSSYSGNTIYF. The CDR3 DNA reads TGTGCCAGCAGCCAAGATCCCCTTTCCTCCTACTCTGGAAACACCATATATTTT.

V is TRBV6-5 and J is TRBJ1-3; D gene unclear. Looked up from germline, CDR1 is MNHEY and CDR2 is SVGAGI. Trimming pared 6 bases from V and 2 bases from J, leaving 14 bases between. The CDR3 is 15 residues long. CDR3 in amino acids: CASRDWVGTGNTIYF. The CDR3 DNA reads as TGTGCCAGCAGGGACTGGGTTGGAACTGGAAACACCATATATTTT.

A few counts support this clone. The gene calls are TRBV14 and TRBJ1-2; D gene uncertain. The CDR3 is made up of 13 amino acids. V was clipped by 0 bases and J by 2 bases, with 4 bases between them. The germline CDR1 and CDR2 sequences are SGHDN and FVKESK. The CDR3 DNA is TGTGCCAGCAGCCAAGACTTGAACTATGGCTACACCTTC. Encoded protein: CASSQDLNYGYTF.

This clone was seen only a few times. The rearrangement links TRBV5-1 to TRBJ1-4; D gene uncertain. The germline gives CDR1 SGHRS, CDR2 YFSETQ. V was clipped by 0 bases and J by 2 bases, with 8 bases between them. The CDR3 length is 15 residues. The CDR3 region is CASSLAGSTNEKLFF. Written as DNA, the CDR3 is TGCGCCAGCAGCTTGGCCGGGTCCACTAATGAAAAACTGTTTTTT. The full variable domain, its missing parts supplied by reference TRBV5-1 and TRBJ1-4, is KAGVTQTPRYLIKTRGQQVTLSCSPISGHRSVSWYQQTPGQGLQFLFEYFSETQRNKGNFPGRFSGRQFSNSRSEMNVSTLELGDSALYLCASSLAGSTNEKLFFGSGTQLSVL.

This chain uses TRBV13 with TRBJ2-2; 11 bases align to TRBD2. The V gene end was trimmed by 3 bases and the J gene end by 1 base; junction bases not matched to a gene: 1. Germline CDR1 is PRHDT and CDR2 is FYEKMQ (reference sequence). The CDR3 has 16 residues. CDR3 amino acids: CASSFGLAGNTGELFF. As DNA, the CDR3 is TGTGCCAGCAGCTTCGGACTAGCGGGGAACACCGGGGAGCTGTTTTTT.

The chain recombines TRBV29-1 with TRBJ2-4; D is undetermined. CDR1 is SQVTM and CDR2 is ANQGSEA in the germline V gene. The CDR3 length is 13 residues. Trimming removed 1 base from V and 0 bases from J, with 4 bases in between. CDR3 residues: CSVEARAKNIQYF. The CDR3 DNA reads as TGCAGCGTTGAAGCGAGAGCCAAAAACATTCAGTACTTC.

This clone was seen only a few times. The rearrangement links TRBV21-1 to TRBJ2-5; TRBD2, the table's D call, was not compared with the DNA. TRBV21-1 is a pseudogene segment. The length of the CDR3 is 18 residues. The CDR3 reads CASSKWGLAGPPVETQYF. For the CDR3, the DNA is TGTGCCAGCAGCAAATGGGGACTAGCGGGACCGCCTGTTGAGACCCAGTACTTC.

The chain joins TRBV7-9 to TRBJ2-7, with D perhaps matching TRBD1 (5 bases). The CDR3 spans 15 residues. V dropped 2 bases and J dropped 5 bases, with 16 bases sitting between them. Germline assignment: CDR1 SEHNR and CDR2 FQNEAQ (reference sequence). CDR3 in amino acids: CASSLMSSGSHEQYF. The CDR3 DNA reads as TGTGCCAGCAGCTTAATGTCTTCAGGGTCCCACGAGCAGTACTTC.

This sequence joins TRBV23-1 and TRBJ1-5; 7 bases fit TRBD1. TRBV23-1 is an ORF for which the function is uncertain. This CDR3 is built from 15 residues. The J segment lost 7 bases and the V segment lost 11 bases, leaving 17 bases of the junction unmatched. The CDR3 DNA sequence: TGCGCCGGGCCACTAACAGGGGTCTCCAGGCAGCCCCAGCATTTT. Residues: CAGPLTGVSRQPQHF.

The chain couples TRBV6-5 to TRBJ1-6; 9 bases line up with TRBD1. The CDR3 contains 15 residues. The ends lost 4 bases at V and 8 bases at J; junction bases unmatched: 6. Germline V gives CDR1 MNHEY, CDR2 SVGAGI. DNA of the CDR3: TGTGCCAGCAGTTCATACGGGACAGGGTATTCACCCCTCCACTTT. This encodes CASSSYGTGYSPLHF.

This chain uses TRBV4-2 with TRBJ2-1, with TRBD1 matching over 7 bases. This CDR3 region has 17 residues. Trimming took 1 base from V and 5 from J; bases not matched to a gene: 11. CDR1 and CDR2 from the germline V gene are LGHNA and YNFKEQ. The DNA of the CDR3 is TGTGCCAGCAGCCAAGCGAGGGGTTGGACAGGTCACAATGAGCAGTTCTTC. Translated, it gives CASSQARGWTGHNEQFF.

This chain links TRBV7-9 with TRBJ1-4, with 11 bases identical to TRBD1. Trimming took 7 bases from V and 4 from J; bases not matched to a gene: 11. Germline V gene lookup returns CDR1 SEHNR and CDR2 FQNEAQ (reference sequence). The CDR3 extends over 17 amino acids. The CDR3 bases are TGTGCCAGCAAACCGCCGGGACAGGGGGGGGTTAATGAAAAACTGTTTTTT. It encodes CASKPPGQGGVNEKLFF.

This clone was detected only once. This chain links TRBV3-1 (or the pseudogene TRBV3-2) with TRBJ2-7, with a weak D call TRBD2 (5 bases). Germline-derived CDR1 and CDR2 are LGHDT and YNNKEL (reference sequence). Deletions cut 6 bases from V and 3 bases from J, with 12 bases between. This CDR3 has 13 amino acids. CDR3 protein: CASRGLGNYEQYF. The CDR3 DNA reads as TGTGCCAGCAGAGGACTGGGAAACTACGAGCAGTACTTC.

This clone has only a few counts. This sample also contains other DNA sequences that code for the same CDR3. This chain's CDR3 is CASSTGTQETQYF. The DNA of the CDR3 is TGTGCCAGTAGTACGGGAACCCAAGAGACCCAGTACTTC. J is TRBJ2-5 and V is TRBV19; a weak D match, TRBD2 (5 bases). Germline V CDR1 and CDR2: LNHDA, SQIVND (reference sequence). The CDR3 extends over 13 amino acids. The V gene lost 4 bases and the J gene lost 1 base, with 7 bases spanning the gap.

The CDR3 nucleotides are TGTGCCAGCCAGCTAGGGGCTTACAATGAGCAGTTCTTC. Translating it yields CASQLGAYNEQFF. The rearrangement uses TRBV7-2 and TRBJ2-1, with D possibly matching TRBD1 (5 bases). V was trimmed by 8 bases and J by 4 bases, leaving 12 bases between them. Germline V gene data show CDR1 as SGHTA and CDR2 as FQGNSA. This CDR3 comprises 13 residues.

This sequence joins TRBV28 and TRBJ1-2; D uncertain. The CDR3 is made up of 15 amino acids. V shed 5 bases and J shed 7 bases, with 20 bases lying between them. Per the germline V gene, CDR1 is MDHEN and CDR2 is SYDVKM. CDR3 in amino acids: CASSDAGSAVSGYTF. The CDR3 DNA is TGTGCCAGCAGTGATGCGGGGTCGGCGGTATCTGGCTACACCTTC.

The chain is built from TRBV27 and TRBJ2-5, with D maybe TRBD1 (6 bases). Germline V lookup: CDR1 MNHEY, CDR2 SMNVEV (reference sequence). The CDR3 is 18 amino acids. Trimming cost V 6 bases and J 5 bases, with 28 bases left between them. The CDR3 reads CASSLGIYGTKDAETQYF. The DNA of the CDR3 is TGTGCCAGCAGCCTGGGAATATACGGGACAAAGGACGCCGAGACCCAGTACTTC.

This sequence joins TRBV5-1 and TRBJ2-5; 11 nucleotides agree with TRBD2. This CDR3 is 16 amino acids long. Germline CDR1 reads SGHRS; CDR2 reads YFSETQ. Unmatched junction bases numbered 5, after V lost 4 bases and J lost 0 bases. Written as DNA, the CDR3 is TGCGCCAGCAGCCCCGGGACTAGCGGAAACCAAGAGACCCAGTACTTC. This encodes CASSPGTSGNQETQYF. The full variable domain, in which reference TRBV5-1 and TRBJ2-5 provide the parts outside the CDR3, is KAGVTQTPRYLIKTRGQQVTLSCSPISGHRSVSWYQQTPGQGLQFLFEYFSETQRNKGNFPGRFSGRQFSNSRSEMNVSTLELGDSALYLCASSPGTSGNQETQYFGPGTRLLVL.

The CDR3 is CATSSYFAETQYF. Written as DNA, the CDR3 is TGTGCCACCAGCAGTTACTTTGCGGAGACCCAGTACTTC. The chain combines TRBV15 with TRBJ2-5; D unresolved. Germline loops: CDR1 LNHNV, CDR2 YYDKDF (reference sequence). The CDR3 totals 13 residues. V was pared by 3 bases and J by 5 bases, with 10 bases between.

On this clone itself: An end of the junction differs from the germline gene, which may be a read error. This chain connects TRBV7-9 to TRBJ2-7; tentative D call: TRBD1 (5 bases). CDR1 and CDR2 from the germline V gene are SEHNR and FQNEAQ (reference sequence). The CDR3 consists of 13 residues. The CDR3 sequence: CASSLAFRDEQYF. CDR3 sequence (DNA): TGTGCCAGTAGCTTAGCCTTCAGGGACGAGCAGTACTTC.

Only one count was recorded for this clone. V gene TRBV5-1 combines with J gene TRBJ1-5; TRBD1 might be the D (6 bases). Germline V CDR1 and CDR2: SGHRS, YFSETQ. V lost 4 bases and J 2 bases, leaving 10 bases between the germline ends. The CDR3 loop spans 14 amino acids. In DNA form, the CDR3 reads TGCGCCAGCAGCAGGTCAGGGGGCAATCAGCCCCAGCATTTT. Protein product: CASSRSGGNQPQHF.

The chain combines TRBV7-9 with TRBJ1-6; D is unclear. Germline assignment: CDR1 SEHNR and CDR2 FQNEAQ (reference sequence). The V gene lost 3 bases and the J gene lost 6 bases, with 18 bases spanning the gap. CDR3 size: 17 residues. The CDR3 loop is CASSFGYRGDFNSPLHF. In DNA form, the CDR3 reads TGTGCCAGCAGCTTCGGGTATCGGGGTGATTTTAATTCACCCCTCCACTTT.

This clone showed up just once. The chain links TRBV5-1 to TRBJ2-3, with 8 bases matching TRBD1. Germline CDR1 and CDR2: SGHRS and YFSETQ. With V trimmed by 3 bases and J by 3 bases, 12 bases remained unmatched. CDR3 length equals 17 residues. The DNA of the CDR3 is TGCGCCAGCAGCTCGACAGGGGACCGAATTAGAACAGATACGCAGTATTTT. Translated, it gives CASSSTGDRIRTDTQYF. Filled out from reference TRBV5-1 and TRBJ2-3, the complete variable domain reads KAGVTQTPRYLIKTRGQQVTLSCSPISGHRSVSWYQQTPGQGLQFLFEYFSETQRNKGNFPGRFSGRQFSNSRSEMNVSTLELGDSALYLCASSSTGDRIRTDTQYFGPGTRLTVL.

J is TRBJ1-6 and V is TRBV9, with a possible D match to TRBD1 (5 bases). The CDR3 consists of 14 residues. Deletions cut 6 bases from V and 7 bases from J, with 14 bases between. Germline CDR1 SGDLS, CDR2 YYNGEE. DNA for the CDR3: TGTGCCAGCAATTCAGGGTCTTACAATTCACCCCTCCACTTT. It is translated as CASNSGSYNSPLHF.